These 17 T cell receptor beta chains share one sample of origin, sequenced in a study of low-dose radiotherapy and immunotherapy resistance in tumors. Primers targeting TRAV and TRBV primed first-strand cDNA, covering alpha and beta chains. TCR amplification involved 20 PCR cycles with a constant-region primer and V-primer adapter. MiXCR, applied by TCRdb to the reads, yields one record per CDR3 protein. The sample has roughly 14,000 distinct CDR3 sequences, more than 50% seen once; the top ten hold less than 8.5%. Every receptor here comes from a human donor with advanced metastatic prostate, ovarian, gallbladder or colorectal cancer (not recorded which). This table probably holds off-target reads from a library built for another chain.

This chain connects TRBV7-9 to TRBJ2-7; D remains unclear. CDR1 and CDR2 from the germline V gene are SEHNR and FQNEAQ (reference sequence). The germline V and J ends were trimmed by 2 bases and 2 bases, with 13 bases remaining between them. The CDR3 runs 15 residues. CDR3 protein: CASSLQAGFTYEQYF. The CDR3 DNA reads as TGTGCCAGCAGCTTACAGGCCGGATTTACCTACGAGCAGTACTTC. Full variable domain (rest looked up from reference TRBV7-9 and TRBJ2-7): DTGVSQNPRHKITKRGQNVTFRCDPISEHNRLYWYRQTLGQGPEFLTYFQNEAQLEKSRLLSDRFSAERPKGSFSTLEIQRTEQGDSAMYLCASSLQAGFTYEQYFGPGTRLTVT.

In this sample, this clonotype turned up a few times. This rearrangement joins TRBV6-6 to TRBJ2-1, with D possibly matching TRBD1 (6 bases). This CDR3 spans 13 amino acids. V lost 6 bases, J lost 15 bases, and 21 bases lay in between. CDR1 and CDR2 from the germline V gene are MNHNY and SVGAGI (reference sequence). The CDR3 sequence is CASSPDSSNRRFF. CDR3 nucleotide sequence: TGTGCCAGCAGCCCGGACAGCTCGAATCGGCGGTTCTTC.

This clonotype was observed a single time. V usage is TRBV28 and J usage is TRBJ2-7, with TRBD2 matching 7 bases. From germline, CDR1 is MDHEN and CDR2 SYDVKM. V shed 8 bases and J 3 bases; nucleotides not matched to a gene: 13. CDR3 length: 15 amino acids. The CDR3 region has the DNA TGTGCCAGCGGCCCTGCGGGTGCGGGAGTCTACGAGCAGTACTTC. Its protein product is CASGPAGAGVYEQYF.

This clonotype was counted once. The chain carries TRBV7-2 and TRBJ2-1; no clear D gene. Per the germline V gene, CDR1 is SGHTA and CDR2 is FQGNSA. This CDR3 region has 12 residues. The V end was cut by 3 bases, the J end by 6 bases, with 6 bases between. This chain's CDR3 is CASSLPGNEQFF. CDR3 coding DNA: TGTGCCAGCAGCTTGCCCGGCAATGAGCAGTTCTTC.

There are a few counts of this clonotype. The chain links TRBV28 to TRBJ1-1; D remains unclear. The CDR3 runs 13 residues. Trimming left V 6 bases short and J 11 bases short, with 19 bases between. Germline CDR1 is MDHEN and CDR2 is SYDVKM. CDR3 DNA: TGTGCCAGCAGCCGACTGCGGGATTCCTGGGCTTTCTTT. This sequence encodes CASSRLRDSWAFF.

Only one count was recorded for this clonotype. This chain connects TRBV30 to TRBJ1-6; D gene unclear. Germline lookup yields CDR1 GTSNPN and CDR2 SVGIG (reference sequence). V was trimmed by 5 bases and J by 8 bases, leaving 13 bases between them. The CDR3 spans 13 residues. The CDR3: CAWAKPPDSPLHF. In DNA, the CDR3 is TGTGCCTGGGCAAAACCCCCGGATTCACCCCTCCACTTT.

The V call is TRBV29-1, the J call TRBJ2-1, with D possibly matching TRBD2 (6 bases). The CDR3 consists of 13 residues. CDR1 SQVTM and CDR2 ANQGSEA come from the germline V gene. The ends were cut back, 7 bases at V and 6 bases at J, with 16 bases in the middle. CDR3 region: CSGAGPRTNEQFF. CDR3 sequence (DNA): TGCAGCGGTGCGGGACCACGCACCAATGAGCAGTTCTTC.

CDR3 in amino acids: CASSHHRMRVNSGANVLTF. DNA of the CDR3: TGTGCCAGCAGCCATCATCGAATGAGGGTCAATTCTGGGGCCAACGTCCTGACTTTC. The chain uses TRBV3-1 and TRBJ2-6; tentative D call: TRBD2 (5 bases). The ends were cut back, 3 bases at V and 1 base at J, with 19 bases in the middle. CDR1 and CDR2 (germline): LGHDT, YNNKEL (reference sequence). The CDR3 length is 19 residues. The full variable domain, in which reference TRBV3-1 and TRBJ2-6 provide the parts outside the CDR3, is DTAVSQTPKYLVTQMGNDKSIKCEQNLGHDTMYWYKQDSKKFLKIMFSYNNKELIINETVPNRFSPKSPDKAHLNLHINSLELGDSAVYFCASSHHRMRVNSGANVLTFGAGSRLTVL.

V gene TRBV12-3 or TRBV12-4 combines with J gene TRBJ1-2, with D unclear. The CDR3 runs to 12 residues. V lost 3 bases and J lost 4, with 6 bases in between. The CDR3 loop is CASSLAAYGYTF. The CDR3 DNA is TGTGCCAGCAGTTTGGCAGCCTATGGCTACACCTTC.

This clonotype was observed a few times. One junction end does not reproduce the germline sequence, and a read error may be involved. The genes are TRBV15 and TRBJ2-1, with D uncertain. This CDR3 is 16 amino acids long. CDR1 LNHNV and CDR2 YYDKDF come from the germline V gene (reference sequence). The chain's CDR3 is CATSGELSSSYNEQFF. The CDR3 DNA reads as TGTGCCACCAGCGGAGAATTGAGTAGCTCCTACAATGAGCAGTTCTTC.

This chain uses TRBV9 with TRBJ2-1; 11 nucleotides line up with TRBD2. V gave up 0 bases and J gave up 7 bases; unmatched junction bases: 6. CDR1 and CDR2 (germline): SGDLS, YYNGEE. The CDR3 loop spans 16 amino acids. The CDR3 DNA follows: TGTGCCAGCAGCGTAGATATAGCGGGGGGGCTGAATGAGCAGTTCTTC. It yields the protein CASSVDIAGGLNEQFF.

The chain links TRBV6-2 or TRBV6-3 to TRBJ2-1, with D possibly TRBD2 on 6 matching bases. CDR1 MNHEY and CDR2 SVGEGT come from the germline V gene. The CDR3 is made up of 16 amino acids. Trimming took 5 bases from V and 5 from J, leaving 19 bases between them. The CDR3 bases are TGTGCCAGCAGTGAAGCTGGGCTAGCGTCAGACAATGAGCAGTTCTTC. This sequence encodes CASSEAGLASDNEQFF.

This chain connects TRBV5-1 to TRBJ1-1; D uncertain. From germline, CDR1 is SGHRS and CDR2 YFSETQ. Trimming took off 4 bases at V and 6 bases at J, with 19 bases between the two ends. This CDR3 has 15 residues. Written as DNA, the CDR3 is TGCGCCAGCAGCCCGGACCCCAATTATGGCGCTGAAGCTTTCTTT. It specifies CASSPDPNYGAEAFF.

This chain connects TRBV10-3 to TRBJ1-6; the D is unclear. CDR1 is ENHRY, CDR2 SYGVKD, per germline. The ends were cut back, 6 bases at V and 10 bases at J, with 16 bases in the middle. CDR3 length: 14 amino acids. DNA for the CDR3: TGTGCCATCAGGGGGATCGTGACCACATCACCCCTCCACTTT. It specifies CAIRGIVTTSPLHF.

The J gene is TRBJ1-1, the V gene TRBV14; 9 bases fit TRBD1. V was clipped by 5 bases and J by 7 bases; unmatched bases: 8. The CDR3 extends over 14 amino acids. CDR1 SGHDN and CDR2 FVKESK come from the germline V gene. This CDR3 is CASSSRDRVIEAFF. The CDR3 DNA is TGTGCCAGCAGCTCCCGGGACAGGGTAATTGAAGCTTTCTTT.

This chain uses TRBV7-2 with TRBJ1-2, with D perhaps matching TRBD1 (5 bases). CDR3 length equals 13 residues. The V and J ends lost 3 bases and 11 bases respectively, with 16 bases between them. Germline V gene lookup returns CDR1 SGHTA and CDR2 FQGNSA. In nucleotides, the CDR3 is TGTGCCAGCAGCTTCTCACGGGACTCGGAGTACACCTTC. As protein: CASSFSRDSEYTF.

The chain has TRBV12-3 or TRBV12-4 and TRBJ1-4; possible D gene TRBD1, 6 bases. The CDR3 spans 15 residues. V was shortened by 6 bases and J by 11 bases, with 22 bases between the two germline ends. The CDR3 spells CASRRGTTPTGKLFF. CDR3 sequence (DNA): TGTGCCAGCAGGCGGGGGACAACCCCTACAGGGAAACTGTTTTTT.